This entry lists 28 T cell receptor beta chains sequenced from one sample in a study of blood T cells in healthy people across ages. A second PCR of roughly 7 to 11 cycles used a sample-barcoded 5' primer and a J-beta primer mix. TCRdb used MiXCR to reprocess the 5' RACE reads, holding one entry per CDR3 protein. The sample yields some 1.8 million distinct CDR3 sequences, around 40% seen once. The sample taken for sequencing was blood. Every receptor here comes from a human donor in good health.

This clonotype was seen only a few times. The chain links TRBV15 to TRBJ2-6; D is perhaps TRBD2 (6 bases). The V and J ends lost 1 base and 4 bases respectively, with 11 bases between them. The CDR3 has 16 amino acids. Per germline, CDR1 LNHNV and CDR2 YYDKDF (reference sequence). CDR3 coding DNA: TGTGCCACCAGCAGAGCGGGGGAACCCGGGGCCAACGTCCTGACTTTC. It encodes CATSRAGEPGANVLTF.

This clonotype was seen more than once but under ten times. The gene calls are TRBV6-5 and TRBJ1-1, with D maybe TRBD1 (6 bases). Trimming cost V 2 bases and J 1 base, with 20 bases left between them. The CDR3 is made up of 18 amino acids. Germline-derived CDR1 and CDR2 are MNHEY and SVGAGI. The DNA for the CDR3 is TGTGCCAGCAGTTACAGGGGCAGGGGCCTGATCAGGAACACTGAAGCTTTCTTT. Protein: CASSYRGRGLIRNTEAFF.

This clonotype has a handful of counts. The gene calls are TRBV20-1 and TRBJ2-7; D unresolved. The germline V gene has CDR1 DFQATT and CDR2 SNEGSKA (reference sequence). Trimming pared 2 bases from V and 3 bases from J, leaving 8 bases between. There are 12 residues in the CDR3. The CDR3 DNA reads TGCAGTGCTAGACCCACCCACTACGAGCAGTACTTC. This encodes CSARPTHYEQYF.

The V gene is TRBV14, the J gene TRBJ2-4, with 10 bases fitting TRBD2. The end of the DNA fits TRBJ2-7 better, so the J call may be wrong. The CDR3 length is 15 residues. Germline CDR1 and CDR2: SGHDN and FVKESK. The CDR3 region is CASSPTTSGHYEQYF. CDR3 DNA: TGTGCCAGCAGTCCCACGACTAGCGGGCATTACGAGCAGTACTTC.

This clonotype was seen a few times. V usage is TRBV7-9 and J usage is TRBJ2-7; TRBD1 aligns across 8 bases. J was trimmed by 6 bases and V by 4 bases; bases with no gene match: 11. CDR1 is SEHNR, CDR2 FQNEAQ, per germline (reference sequence). The CDR3 extends over 15 amino acids. The CDR3 loop reads CASSSVHSGGAEQYF. The DNA of the CDR3 is TGTGCCAGCAGCTCCGTACACTCAGGGGGCGCCGAGCAGTACTTC.

This clonotype has a handful of counts. The V gene is TRBV14, the J gene TRBJ2-1; possible D gene TRBD2, 5 bases. The V and J ends lost 1 base and 4 bases respectively, with 11 bases between them. Germline CDR1 reads SGHDN; CDR2 reads FVKESK. CDR3 size: 15 residues. CDR3 region: CASSQGYGVYNEQFF. The CDR3 coding sequence is TGTGCCAGCAGCCAAGGTTACGGGGTATACAATGAGCAGTTCTTC.

The chain recombines TRBV7-9 with TRBJ1-2; TRBD1 matches 7 bases. The CDR3 runs 17 residues. With V trimmed by 5 bases and J by 0 bases, 12 bases remained unmatched. Looked up from germline, CDR1 is SEHNR and CDR2 is FQNEAQ (reference sequence). The CDR3 DNA sequence: TGTGCCAGCAGCCCAGATAAACAGGGGCCAGCTAACTATGGCTACACCTTC. The encoded protein is CASSPDKQGPANYGYTF.

V usage is TRBV7-2 and J usage is TRBJ2-7; 12 nucleotides match TRBD2. CDR1 is SGHTA and CDR2 is FQGNSA in the germline V gene. This CDR3 has 15 residues. The J segment lost 5 bases and the V segment lost 2 bases, leaving 4 bases of the junction unmatched. CDR3 in amino acids: CASSLMTSGGDEQYF. The CDR3 nucleotides read TGTGCCAGCAGCTTAATGACTAGCGGGGGAGACGAGCAGTACTTC.

The chain carries TRBV6-2 or TRBV6-3 and TRBJ1-1; D is unresolved. Germline values: CDR1 MNHEY, CDR2 SVGEGT. There are 14 residues in the CDR3. V lost 2 bases, J lost 0 bases, and 7 bases lay in between. The CDR3 loop is CASSYIRVNTEAFF. The CDR3 nucleotides are TGTGCCAGCAGTTACATTCGGGTGAACACTGAAGCTTTCTTT.

The sample holds many counts of this clonotype. This chain connects TRBV4-3 to TRBJ2-6; 7 bases are shared with TRBD2. CDR1 and CDR2 (germline): LGHNA, YSLEER. Trimming took 0 bases from V and 11 from J; bases not matched to a gene: 7. The CDR3 consists of 15 residues. The CDR3, as DNA: TGCGCCAGCAGCCAAGATTGGGGGGGAGATGACGTCCTGACTTTC. The encoded protein is CASSQDWGGDDVLTF.

The rearrangement joins TRBV24-1 to TRBJ1-5; D is unresolved. V lost 9 bases and J 4 bases, leaving 12 bases between the germline ends. There are 13 residues in the CDR3. Germline V gives CDR1 KGHDR, CDR2 SFDVKD. CDR3 region: CATGPGGNQPQHF. DNA of the CDR3: TGTGCCACCGGACCGGGAGGAAATCAGCCCCAGCATTTT.

V and J are TRBV6-6 and TRBJ2-5, with a weak D call TRBD1 (5 bases). Trimming removed 2 bases at V and 2 bases at J, with 9 bases between. This CDR3 is 14 amino acids long. The V gene's germline CDR1 is MNHNY and CDR2 SVGAGI (reference sequence). This chain's CDR3 is CASSYSQGQETQYF. The CDR3, as DNA: TGTGCCAGCAGTTACAGTCAGGGACAAGAGACCCAGTACTTC.

J is TRBJ1-1 and V is TRBV12-3 or TRBV12-4; a weak D match, TRBD1 (5 bases). Trimming stripped 3 bases from V and 1 base from J, with 18 bases between. The CDR3 runs to 17 residues. The CDR3 nucleotides are TGTGCCAGCAGTTTGCCCTGGACACGAGGAAAGAACACTGAAGCTTTCTTT. Protein: CASSLPWTRGKNTEAFF.

The chain couples TRBV12-3 or TRBV12-4 to TRBJ2-1, with D tentatively TRBD2 (7 bases). The V end was cut by 3 bases, the J end by 3 bases, with 15 bases between. The CDR3 consists of 16 residues. The CDR3 nucleotides are TGTGCCAGCAGTTTCGCCCGGGGGGCGGTCTACAATGAGCAGTTCTTC. This translates into CASSFARGAVYNEQFF.

By its share, this clonotype is medium-sized. The rearrangement joins TRBV10-3 to TRBJ1-6; 8 bases agree with TRBD1. The germline V gene encodes CDR1 ENHRY and CDR2 SYGVKD. There are 15 residues in the CDR3. The junction had 5 bases not matched to a gene; V was cut back by 3 bases and J by 7 bases. CDR3 DNA sequence: TGTGCCATCAGTGACTTAACAGGGGGGAATTCACCCCTCCACTTT. Protein: CAISDLTGGNSPLHF.

This chain links TRBV7-9 with TRBJ2-7; possibly TRBD2 for D (6 bases). V was cut by 2 bases and J by 4 bases, with 9 bases left in between. CDR3 length: 13 residues. CDR1 is SEHNR and CDR2 is FQNEAQ in the germline V gene (reference sequence). CDR3 nucleotides: TGTGCCAGCAGCTTACGGGGGAAATACGAGCAGTACTTC. Residues: CASSLRGKYEQYF. Supplemented by reference TRBV7-9 and TRBJ2-7, the full variable domain reads DTGVSQNPRHKITKRGQNVTFRCDPISEHNRLYWYRQTLGQGPEFLTYFQNEAQLEKSRLLSDRFSAERPKGSFSTLEIQRTEQGDSAMYLCASSLRGKYEQYFGPGTRLTVT.

This sequence joins TRBV20-1 and TRBJ1-2; TRBD1 is a possible D gene (5 bases). CDR1 DFQATT and CDR2 SNEGSKA come from the germline V gene (reference sequence). V was shortened by 6 bases and J by 6 bases, with 11 bases between the two germline ends. CDR3 length: 11 amino acids. The CDR3 spells CSARSGDGYTF. DNA of the CDR3: TGCAGTGCGCGTTCGGGGGATGGCTACACCTTC.

This rearrangement joins TRBV11-2 to TRBJ1-2; D ambiguous. The V end lost 3 bases, the J end lost 4 bases, and 12 bases lay between the germline ends. The length of the CDR3 is 14 residues. The germline V gene encodes CDR1 SGHAT and CDR2 FQNNGV. In nucleotides, the CDR3 is TGTGCCAGCAGCTTGATGGGGTCTGCCTATGGCTACACCTTC. Translation: CASSLMGSAYGYTF.

There are many counts of this clonotype. The chain is built from TRBV9 and TRBJ2-1; perhaps TRBD1 as D (5 bases). The length of the CDR3 is 14 residues. Trimming removed 2 bases at V and 3 bases at J, with 9 bases between. The V gene's germline CDR1 is SGDLS and CDR2 YYNGEE. CDR3 loop: CASSVSGNYNEQFF. The CDR3 region has the DNA TGTGCCAGCAGCGTGTCAGGGAACTACAATGAGCAGTTCTTC.

The chain uses TRBV12-3 or TRBV12-4 and TRBJ2-7; perhaps TRBD1 as D (6 bases). This CDR3 spans 17 amino acids. The ends were cut back, 3 bases at V and 0 bases at J, with 18 bases in the middle. Here the CDR3 DNA reads TGTGCCAGCAGTTTCCAGTTAGGCAGGGGACCCTCCTACGAGCAGTACTTC. Translation gives CASSFQLGRGPSYEQYF.

This clonotype has more than one count but fewer than ten. The chain uses TRBV10-3 and TRBJ1-5; D gene unclear. Germline V gene sequence: CDR1 ENHRY, CDR2 SYGVKD. V was shortened by 3 bases and J by 4 bases, with 10 bases between the two germline ends. CDR3 length: 14 amino acids. CDR3 region: CAISDQVQNQPQHF. For the CDR3, the DNA is TGTGCCATCAGTGACCAGGTCCAAAATCAGCCCCAGCATTTT.

This rearrangement joins TRBV12-3 or TRBV12-4 to TRBJ2-3; 8 bases line up with TRBD2. The trim removed 5 bases at V and 5 bases at J, leaving 9 bases unmatched. The CDR3 is 15 residues long. The CDR3 spells CASSDSGGGRDTQYF. The CDR3 bases are TGTGCCAGCAGTGACAGCGGGGGTGGGAGAGATACGCAGTATTTT.

This clonotype has just a few counts. The chain carries TRBV12-3 or TRBV12-4 and TRBJ2-5; the match to TRBD1 covers 7 bases. The CDR3 totals 15 residues. V trimming: 3 bases; J trimming: 0 bases; junction bases outside the gene matches: 4. CDR3 amino acids: CASSFGDRDQETQYF. DNA of the CDR3: TGTGCCAGCAGTTTCGGGGACAGAGACCAAGAGACCCAGTACTTC.

The rearrangement links TRBV7-7 to TRBJ1-2; a weak D match, TRBD1 (6 bases). Per the germline V gene, CDR1 is SSHAT and CDR2 is FNYEAQ (reference sequence). The CDR3 has 21 residues. V dropped 1 base and J dropped 3 bases, with 30 bases sitting between them. CDR3 nucleotides: TGTGCCAGCAGCTTAGATATGAATCAGGGGTTGGCGAGGCGCCCGTACTATGGCTACACCTTC. Protein sequence: CASSLDMNQGLARRPYYGYTF.

J is TRBJ2-3 and V is TRBV15, with D perhaps matching TRBD2 (5 bases). Trimming cost V 5 bases and J 6 bases, with 24 bases left between them. CDR1 and CDR2 (germline): LNHNV, YYDKDF (reference sequence). CDR3 size: 17 residues. CDR3: CATSERASPSRVDTQYF. The DNA of the CDR3 is TGTGCCACCAGCGAAAGGGCCAGTCCATCGAGGGTGGATACGCAGTATTTT.

The chain couples TRBV7-6 to TRBJ2-1; D is possibly TRBD1 or TRBD2 (6 bases each). The CDR3 is 17 residues long. From germline, CDR1 is SGHVS and CDR2 FNYEAQ. The germline V and J ends were trimmed by 4 bases and 0 bases, with 16 bases remaining between them. The CDR3 is CASSSMAGHSSYNEQFF. DNA of the CDR3: TGTGCCAGCAGCTCTATGGCGGGACATAGCTCCTACAATGAGCAGTTCTTC.

This clonotype was observed a single time. This chain connects TRBV10-3 to TRBJ2-4, with no clear D. The J call may be mistaken, given a closer DNA end match to TRBJ2-7. The CDR3 is 11 residues long. The germline V gene encodes CDR1 ENHRY and CDR2 SYGVKD. CDR3 bases: TGTGCCATCAGTGTGGGAACCGAGCAGTACTTC. It is translated as CAISVGTEQYF.

The rearrangement joins TRBV7-9 to TRBJ1-1, with a possible D match to TRBD1 (5 bases). Germline CDR1 reads SEHNR; CDR2 reads FQNEAQ (reference sequence). V was clipped by 6 bases and J by 8 bases, with 13 bases between them. The CDR3 is 12 residues long. CDR3 amino acids: CASSSTRGEAFF. The CDR3 nucleotides are TGTGCCAGCAGTTCGACCCGGGGGGAAGCTTTCTTT. Filled out from reference TRBV7-9 and TRBJ1-1, the complete variable domain reads DTGVSQNPRHKITKRGQNVTFRCDPISEHNRLYWYRQTLGQGPEFLTYFQNEAQLEKSRLLSDRFSAERPKGSFSTLEIQRTEQGDSAMYLCASSSTRGEAFFGQGTRLTVV.